This T cell receptor (beta chain) emerged from a study of CD8+CD57+ T cells in acquired aplastic anemia. In this sample, this clonotype turned up a few times. All sequencing subjects had displayed CD8+CD57+ cell expansion on flow cytometry. According to the study, genomic DNA was the template for TCR beta VDJ and CDR3 profiling. MiXCR, run by TCRdb on the reads, gives a single entry per CDR3 protein. The data show about 160,000 distinct CDR3 sequences, over 70% seen once. Sequencing input: sorted CD4+, CD8+, or CD8+CD57+ T cells (not recorded which) from PBMCs. The receptor's source is a human donor with aplastic anemia.

CDR3 bases: TGCAGCGTCATGTCTGGCTCCTACGAGCAGTACTTC. Its protein product is CSVMSGSYEQYF. This chain connects TRBV20-1 to TRBJ2-7; D gene unclear. CDR1 and CDR2 (germline): DFQATT, SNEGSKA (reference sequence). This CDR3 has 12 residues.